This T cell receptor (beta chain) was recovered during a study of OX40 agonist ivuxolimab in advanced cancers. Regarding the study as a whole: At 0.1 to 3.0 mg/kg, CD4+ and CD8+ blood T cells expanded clonally by week 6. Several nonresponders also turned out to have low normalized T-cell clonal expansion. The investigators did not determine what antigen specificity the expanded peripheral T cells had.

V was trimmed by 0 bases and J by 8 bases, leaving 17 bases between them. CDR1 and CDR2 from the germline V gene are KGHSH and LQKENI. CDR3 size: 16 residues. For this clone: What it binds is not known.

Measured with immunoSEQ multiplex PCR; TCRdb has only the in-frame clones, and not every one. The top ten clones hold around 0.72% of a sample with about 89,000 clones, approximately 90% of them seen once. The study sampled blood at baseline, cycle 4 day 1, and cycle 7 day 1. This rearrangement joins TRBV18 to TRBJ2-4, with D tentatively TRBD1 or TRBD2 (5 bases each). The sample was CD4+ or CD8+ T cells sorted from blood, taken in a trial of the OX40 agonist ivuxolimab. This clonotype was sampled from an adult with an advanced solid tumor such as melanoma, head and neck, liver or kidney cancer. This CDR3 reads CASSPPLSGRGDIQYF. CDR3 DNA sequence: TGTGCCAGCTCACCACCGTTGTCGGGGCGAGGGGACATTCAGTACTTC.